Relative to its sample, the clone carrying this T cell receptor beta chain is medium-sized. The source of the sample is a study of T cell responses to AZD1222 COVID-19 vaccine. Trimming took off 5 bases at V and 7 bases at J, with 12 bases between the two ends. Per the germline V gene, CDR1 is LNHDA and CDR2 is SQIVND (reference sequence). The CDR3 consists of 12 residues. Only in-frame clones appear in the TCRdb table, and some are missing; sequencing was by immunoSEQ multiplex PCR. The top ten hold approximately 4.6% of the sample, which has about 160,000 clones, 94% seen once. This clonotype was sampled from an adult who received the AZD1222 COVID-19 vaccine. The chain employs TRBV19 and TRBJ2-7; D is ambiguous. Sequenced material: peripheral blood, taken 28 days after the second AZD1222 dose. DNA for the CDR3: TGTGCCAGTAGTCTCGCGATGGGGGAGCAGTACTTC. This codes for CASSLAMGEQYF.